The 26 T cell receptor beta chains below all came from one sample that was sequenced in a study of neoadjuvant anti-PD-1 for oral cavity cancer. Sequenced by immunoSEQ multiplex PCR; TCRdb stores in-frame clones only, minus some. In the table there are 60,000 to 75,000 clones, around four fifths of which are singletons. The sequenced sample was PBMCs, obtained before nivolumab (anti-PD-1) treatment. These receptors came from a person between 35 and 79 years old with oral cavity squamous cell carcinoma.

The rearrangement uses TRBV6-9 and TRBJ2-1, with a tentative D call TRBD2 (6 bases). The V gene lost 10 bases and the J gene lost 5 bases, with 18 bases spanning the gap. The V gene's germline CDR1 is MNHGY and CDR2 SVAAGI. This CDR3 spans 14 amino acids. The CDR3 loop reads CATSSGWPDNEQFF. CDR3 nucleotides: TGTGCCACCTCGAGCGGGTGGCCTGACAATGAGCAGTTCTTC.

This clone was observed a handful of times. The chain uses TRBV15 and TRBJ1-3; D gene unclear. This CDR3 has 15 residues. V was clipped by 5 bases and J by 2 bases, with 13 bases between them. Germline V gives CDR1 LNHNV, CDR2 YYDKDF (reference sequence). The CDR3 region has the DNA TGTGCCACCAGCCCTATGAGGGCGGCTGGAAACACCATATATTTT. Protein product: CATSPMRAAGNTIYF.

The chain couples TRBV6-6 to TRBJ1-1, with D possibly being TRBD1 (6 bases). V lost 6 bases to trimming and J lost 0 bases, with 14 bases between them. This CDR3 has 15 residues. CDR1 is MNHNY, CDR2 SVGAGI, per germline (reference sequence). The CDR3 loop reads CASRAGAGMNTEAFF. The CDR3 nucleotides read TGTGCCAGCAGGGCAGGGGCGGGGATGAACACTGAAGCTTTCTTT.

This clone appeared a single time. This chain connects TRBV28 to TRBJ1-5, with no clear D. V was pared by 1 base and J by 7 bases, with 23 bases between. This CDR3 comprises 18 residues. Germline-derived CDR1 and CDR2 are MDHEN and SYDVKM. The CDR3 region has the DNA TGTGCCAGCAGTTTATTTTCCGTGGTAACGAGGTCTAAGCAGCCCCAGCATTTT. Translated, it gives CASSLFSVVTRSKQPQHF. Complete variable domain (other parts from reference TRBV28 and TRBJ1-5): DVKVTQSSRYLVKRTGEKVFLECVQDMDHENMFWYRQDPGLGLRLIYFSYDVKMKEKGDIPEGYSVSREKKERFSLILESASTNQTSMYLCASSLFSVVTRSKQPQHFGDGTRLSIL.

The rearrangement uses TRBV5-4 and TRBJ2-5, with 10 bases that match TRBD2. Germline loops: CDR1 SGHNT, CDR2 YYREEE (reference sequence). The CDR3 extends over 14 amino acids. The V gene end was trimmed by 1 base and the J gene end by 3 bases; junction bases not matched to a gene: 0. The CDR3 region has the DNA TGTGCCAGCAGCTTGACTAGCGGGGAAGAGACCCAGTACTTC. Translation gives CASSLTSGEETQYF.

V usage is TRBV2 and J usage is TRBJ2-3; D is uncertain. In germline, CDR1 is SNHLY, CDR2 FYNNEI. This CDR3 contains 15 residues. The V end was cut by 3 bases, the J end by 0 bases, with 10 bases between. The CDR3 spells CASSDMVVSTDTQYF. CDR3 coding DNA: TGTGCCAGCAGTGATATGGTTGTCAGCACAGATACGCAGTATTTT.

The rearrangement joins TRBV10-3 to TRBJ2-1; possibly TRBD1 for D (6 bases). The CDR3 sequence is 15 residues long. Trimming left V 7 bases short and J 3 bases short, with 16 bases between. Germline CDR1 reads ENHRY; CDR2 reads SYGVKD. The CDR3 here is CAIKSDRSIYNEQFF. The CDR3 DNA reads as TGTGCCATCAAATCAGACAGGAGCATCTACAATGAGCAGTTCTTC.

This clone was seen a single time. This rearrangement joins TRBV5-6 to TRBJ2-5, with D possibly TRBD2 on 5 matching bases. CDR3 size: 14 residues. V lost 2 bases, J lost 6 bases, and 14 bases lay in between. Germline CDR1 and CDR2: SGHDT and YYEEEE. The CDR3 is CASSLLESGKTQYF. The DNA of the CDR3 is TGTGCCAGCAGCTTACTGGAATCGGGAAAGACCCAGTACTTC.

The chain couples TRBV5-1 to TRBJ1-2; D not resolved. Germline V gives CDR1 SGHRS, CDR2 YFSETQ. The CDR3 contains 16 residues. Trimming stripped 0 bases from V and 2 bases from J, with 14 bases between. In DNA form, the CDR3 reads TGCGCCAGCAGCTTGGCTAGGGTAGGAGAGAACTATGGCTACACCTTC. Translation: CASSLARVGENYGYTF.

This clone was seen a few times. V gene TRBV5-1 combines with J gene TRBJ1-2; D not resolved. CDR3 length equals 14 residues. In germline, CDR1 is SGHRS, CDR2 YFSETQ. Trimming pared 0 bases from V and 1 base from J, leaving 7 bases between. The CDR3 region has the DNA TGCGCCAGCAGCTTGGAATCGGGTAACTATGGCTACACCTTC. Protein sequence: CASSLESGNYGYTF.

V usage is TRBV29-1 and J usage is TRBJ2-1; tentatively, D is TRBD2 (7 bases). This CDR3 has 16 amino acids. Germline lookup yields CDR1 SQVTM and CDR2 ANQGSEA. V dropped 4 bases and J dropped 9 bases, with 25 bases sitting between them. CDR3 bases: TGCAGCGTTGCCTGGAGGCGGGAGATGGTAGGGGGTGAGCAGTTCTTC. It yields the protein CSVAWRREMVGGEQFF.

The J gene is TRBJ2-1, the V gene TRBV29-1; D is tentatively TRBD1 or TRBD2 (5 bases each). Deletions cut 5 bases from V and 8 bases from J, with 19 bases between. The germline CDR1 and CDR2 sequences are SQVTM and ANQGSEA. The CDR3 has 14 amino acids. The CDR3 sequence is CSVPQRGTADEQFF. The CDR3 nucleotides read TGCAGCGTTCCGCAGCGAGGGACGGCGGATGAGCAGTTCTTC.

The J gene is TRBJ1-3, the V gene TRBV6-5, with D hard to call. Trimming left V 5 bases short and J 2 bases short, with 4 bases between. The CDR3 sequence is 12 residues long. Germline V gene data show CDR1 as MNHEY and CDR2 as SVGAGI. CDR3 sequence reads: CASSSPGNTIYF. The CDR3 DNA sequence: TGTGCCAGCAGTAGTCCTGGAAACACCATATATTTT.

This rearrangement joins TRBV5-1 to TRBJ2-1; D is unclear. In germline, CDR1 is SGHRS, CDR2 YFSETQ. V lost 1 base, J lost 7 bases, and 15 bases lay in between. The length of the CDR3 is 15 residues. DNA for the CDR3: TGCGCCAGCAGCTTGTATGGGGATTTGTCGAATGAGCAGTTCTTC. Translating it yields CASSLYGDLSNEQFF.

The J gene is TRBJ2-2, the V gene TRBV5-4; no clear D gene. Germline CDR1 reads SGHNT; CDR2 reads YYREEE (reference sequence). The CDR3 extends over 14 amino acids. With 0 bases removed from V and 1 base from J, the gap between germline ends came to 4 bases. The CDR3 nucleotides are TGTGCCAGCAGCTTGGGACAGAACACCGGGGAGCTGTTTTTT. It yields the protein CASSLGQNTGELFF.

Regarding this clone: At one of its ends the junction is not consistent with the germline gene, which may arise from a read error. The chain links TRBV11-1 to TRBJ2-1; no clear D. The CDR3 is made up of 14 amino acids. CDR1 is SGHAT, CDR2 FQDESV, per germline (reference sequence). The CDR3, as DNA: TGTGCCAGCAGCTTAGTCAGGTCCTCCAATGAGCAGTTCTTC. Protein sequence: CASSLVRSSNEQFF. The full variable domain, its missing parts supplied by reference TRBV11-1 and TRBJ2-1, is EAEVAQSPRYKITEKSQAVAFWCDPISGHATLYWYRQILGQGPELLVQFQDESVVDDSQLPKDRFSAERLKGVDSTLKIQPAELGDSAMYLCASSLVRSSNEQFFGPGTRLTVL.

This chain links TRBV28 with TRBJ1-2, with 7 bases lining up with TRBD1. The CDR3 is made up of 17 amino acids. Germline V gene lookup returns CDR1 MDHEN and CDR2 SYDVKM. V lost 1 base and J lost 5; bases outside the gene matches: 13. CDR3 sequence reads: CASSLSPGGRLGYGYTF. Here the CDR3 DNA reads TGTGCCAGCAGTTTATCTCCAGGGGGAAGGCTGGGATATGGCTACACCTTC.

This sequence joins TRBV27 and TRBJ1-4, with 7 bases identical to TRBD1. Per germline, CDR1 MNHEY and CDR2 SMNVEV (reference sequence). Unmatched junction bases numbered 1, after V lost 0 bases and J lost 6 bases. The CDR3 has 14 residues. The CDR3 DNA reads as TGTGCCAGCAGTTTATCCAGGGGGTATGAAAAACTGTTTTTT. Translating gives CASSLSRGYEKLFF.

The genes are TRBV11-1 and TRBJ2-7; 7 bases are shared with TRBD1. V dropped 5 bases and J dropped 1; count of bases not matched to a gene: 5. Germline lookup yields CDR1 SGHAT and CDR2 FQDESV (reference sequence). The CDR3 contains 14 residues. This CDR3 reads CASSRDRVSYEQYF. CDR3 in DNA: TGTGCCAGCAGCCGCGACAGGGTTTCCTACGAGCAGTACTTC.

The table lists this clone with a few counts. The chain joins TRBV19 to TRBJ2-7, with a tentative D call TRBD2 (5 bases). The CDR3 spans 15 residues. V dropped 3 bases and J dropped 6 bases, with 18 bases sitting between them. In germline, CDR1 is LNHDA, CDR2 SQIVND (reference sequence). The CDR3, as DNA: TGTGCCAGTAGTATTGTTCACAGCCCGGGATTCGAGCAGTACTTC. Translating it yields CASSIVHSPGFEQYF. The variable domain in full, with the rest retrieved from reference TRBV19 and TRBJ2-7, is DGGITQSPKYLFRKEGQNVTLSCEQNLNHDAMYWYRQDPGQGLRLIYYSQIVNDFQKGDIAEGYSVSREKKESFPLTVTSAQKNPTAFYLCASSIVHSPGFEQYFGPGTRLTVT.

The chain employs TRBV7-2 and TRBJ2-7; 7 bases align to TRBD2. CDR1 and CDR2 from the germline V gene are SGHTA and FQGNSA. This CDR3 region has 13 residues. The trim removed 2 bases at V and 9 bases at J, leaving 7 bases unmatched. The CDR3 spells CASSLPSAGRQYF. In DNA form, the CDR3 reads TGTGCCAGCAGCTTACCCTCAGCGGGGCGGCAGTACTTC.

V gene TRBV19 combines with J gene TRBJ2-7; D not certain. Germline assignment: CDR1 LNHDA and CDR2 SQIVND (reference sequence). V was pared by 1 base and J by 3 bases, with 22 bases between. CDR3 size: 18 residues. In DNA form, the CDR3 reads TGTGCCAGTAGTATAGTTTCTCCGGGCTCTAGTTCGATCTACGAGCAGTACTTC. Translating gives CASSIVSPGSSSIYEQYF.

CDR3 amino acids: CASSDRQGNGYTF. CDR3 bases: TGTGCCAGCAGTGACCGACAGGGGAATGGCTACACCTTC. The V call is TRBV6-4, the J call TRBJ1-2; 8 nucleotides match TRBD1. The CDR3 totals 13 residues. With V trimmed by 2 bases and J by 6 bases, 2 bases remained unmatched. Per the germline V gene, CDR1 is MRHNA and CDR2 is SNTAGT.

This clone has just one count. CDR3 sequence: CASSLGGQGWAHNEQFF. CDR3 nucleotides: TGCGCCAGCAGCTTGGGAGGGCAGGGTTGGGCGCACAATGAGCAGTTCTTC. This rearrangement joins TRBV5-1 to TRBJ2-1; D tentatively fits TRBD1 or TRBD2 (5 bases each). V was trimmed by 0 bases and J by 5 bases, leaving 18 bases between them. This CDR3 has 17 residues. Germline CDR1 reads SGHRS; CDR2 reads YFSETQ.

This clone came up once. The chain links TRBV5-4 to TRBJ1-4; D is possibly TRBD1 (6 bases). Trimming removed 4 bases at V and 5 bases at J, with 15 bases between. The length of the CDR3 is 15 residues. Germline V gives CDR1 SGHNT, CDR2 YYREEE (reference sequence). The CDR3 DNA sequence: TGTGCCAGCAGCCTAAGCTCGGGGACAAATGAAAAACTGTTTTTT. Translating it yields CASSLSSGTNEKLFF.

The CDR3 DNA sequence: TGTGCCAGCAGCCACGGGCCCTCGGACCTCCTTAGCTCCTACAATGAGCAGTTCTTC. Encoded protein: CASSHGPSDLLSSYNEQFF. This chain connects TRBV5-8 to TRBJ2-1; D is unresolved. V dropped 4 bases and J dropped 0 bases, with 23 bases sitting between them. The germline CDR1 and CDR2 sequences are SGHTS and YDEGEE. There are 19 residues in the CDR3.